A selection of T cell receptor beta chains follows, all from one sample in a study of cytomegalovirus exposure and HLA in healthy donors. Libraries were prepared by immunoSEQ multiplex PCR; TCRdb keeps only in-frame clonotypes and omits some of them. The sample includes around 150,000 clones, just under 85% of them seen just once. Material: PBMCs. The source of these receptors is a man under 40 in good health and CMV-seropositive. CDR3s include the opening cysteine and the closing phenylalanine or tryptophan. The D gene is left open where the match is weak. Clone size is not always given. Where it is, it says once, few, many or a class for expanded clones.

TRBV29-1	few	TRBD1	TRBJ1-1	TGCAGCGTGGGGGGGGACAGGGTTCGGTCACTTGAAGCTTTCTTT	CSVGGDRVRSLEAFF
TRBV5-1	.	.	TRBJ1-5	TGCGCCAGCAGCTGGGGGGGGACTAAAGATCAGCCCCAGCATTTT	CASSWGGTKDQPQHF
TRBV6-6	.	.	TRBJ1-2	TGTGCCAGCAGGCTCGAGATTAACTATGGCTACACCTTC	CASRLEINYGYTF
TRBV5-4	few	.	TRBJ1-2	TGTGCCAGCAGCTTGGATTATGGCGGCTACACCTTC	CASSLDYGGYTF
TRBV5-1	.	TRBD2	TRBJ2-1	TGCGCCAGCAGCTTGGTACTAGCGGACTACAATGAGCAGTTCTTC	CASSLVLADYNEQFF
TRBV7-2	.	TRBD2	TRBJ2-7	TGTGCCAGCAGCCAGACTAGCGGGGGAATAAACGAGCAGTACTTC	CASSQTSGGINEQYF
TRBV5-4	.	.	TRBJ1-2	TGTGCCAGCAGCCCGACGGACAGAAACTATGGCTACACCTTC	CASSPTDRNYGYTF
TRBV11-1	.	TRBD2	TRBJ2-1	TGTGCCAGCAGCTTCCTAGCGGGGTACAATGAGCAGTTCTTC	CASSFLAGYNEQFF
TRBV2	.	.	TRBJ1-4	TGTGCCAGCAGCCCGGACAGACCTATGCTTAATGAAAAACTGTTTTTT	CASSPDRPMLNEKLFF
TRBV7-9	.	.	TRBJ1-1	TGTGCCAGCAGCCTCCAGAGGGAAAGGACTGAAGCTTTCTTT	CASSLQRERTEAFF
TRBV5-4	.	TRBD1	TRBJ1-1	TGTGCCAGCACCGACAGGGGGAGAATTTCGGCTTTCTTT	CASTDRGRISAFF
TRBV19	.	.	TRBJ1-5	TGTGCCAGTAGTATAGCAGTCTTTAGCAATCAGCCCCAGCATTTT	CASSIAVFSNQPQHF
TRBV25-1	.	.	TRBJ2-7	TGTGCCAGCAGTGGGTACAACTTCAGGGGTTCCTACGAGCAGTACTTC	CASSGYNFRGSYEQYF
TRBV11-2	once	TRBD1	TRBJ2-7	TGTGCCAGCAGCGTATGGGGGACAGGGGTTCCCTACGAGCAGTACTTC	CASSVWGTGVPYEQYF
TRBV2	.	TRBD2	TRBJ2-3	TGTGCCAGCAGTGAAGCGTTGATAGCGGGGGGAAAATTCACAGATACGCAGTATTTT	CASSEALIAGGKFTDTQYF
TRBV6-1	.	TRBD1	TRBJ1-1	TGTGCCAGCAGTGGATACAGGGGATCGCACACTGAAGCTTTCTTT	CASSGYRGSHTEAFF
TRBV2	many	.	TRBJ2-7	TGTGCCAGCAGTGAGTTCGCTAGCCCCCAAACCACCTACGAGCAGTACTTC	CASSEFASPQTTYEQYF
TRBV7-2	.	.	TRBJ2-5	TGTGCCAGCAGCTCGTCCGAGACCCAGTACTTC	CASSSSETQYF